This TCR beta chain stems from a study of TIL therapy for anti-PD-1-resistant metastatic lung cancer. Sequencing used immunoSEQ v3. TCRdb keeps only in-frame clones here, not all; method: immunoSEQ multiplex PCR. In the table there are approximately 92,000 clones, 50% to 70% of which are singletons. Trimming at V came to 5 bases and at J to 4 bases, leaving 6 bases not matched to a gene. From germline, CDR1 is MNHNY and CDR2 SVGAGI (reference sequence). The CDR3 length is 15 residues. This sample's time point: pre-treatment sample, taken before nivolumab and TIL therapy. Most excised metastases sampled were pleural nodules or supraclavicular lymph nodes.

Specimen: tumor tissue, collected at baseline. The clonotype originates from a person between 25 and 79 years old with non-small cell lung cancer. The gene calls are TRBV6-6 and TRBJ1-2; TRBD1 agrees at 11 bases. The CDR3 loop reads CASSAGTGGTYGYTF. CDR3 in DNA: TGTGCCAGCAGTGCCGGGACAGGGGGGACCTATGGCTACACCTTC.